This is a list of T cell receptor beta chains from one sample in a study of blood T cell repertoires in COVID-19. Profiling relied on immunoSEQ multiplex PCR, and the TCRdb table lists in-frame clones only, not all of them. This sample has fewer than 85,000 clones, with roughly 85% found just once. Sequencing was carried out using peripheral blood. These receptors were obtained from a man aged 80 or over with acute or convalescent COVID-19. CDR3s include the opening cysteine and the closing phenylalanine or tryptophan. The order of the fields is J gene, D gene, V gene, CDR3 length, clone size, CDR3 protein, CDR3 DNA. D genes are given only for firm matches. Some rows mark clone size as missing; the rest say once, few, many or name a class of expanded clone.

j_call: TRBJ2-1
d_call: TRBD1
v_call: TRBV11-1
cdr3_length: 16
clone_size: .
cdr3_aa: CASSPYRQGIRNEQFF
cdr3_nt: TGTGCCAGCAGCCCTTACCGACAGGGTATAAGGAATGAGCAGTTCTTC

j_call: TRBJ2-5
d_call: TRBD1
v_call: TRBV6-1
cdr3_length: 15
clone_size: .
cdr3_aa: CASSESGQGRETQYF
cdr3_nt: TGTGCCAGCAGTGAAAGCGGACAGGGAAGAGAGACCCAGTACTTC

j_call: TRBJ1-1
d_call: .
v_call: TRBV18
cdr3_length: 14
clone_size: .
cdr3_aa: CASSPIGGHTEAFF
cdr3_nt: TGTGCTAGCTCACCAATTGGGGGCCACACTGAAGCTTTCTTT

j_call: TRBJ2-1
d_call: TRBD2
v_call: TRBV7-6
cdr3_length: 18
clone_size: .
cdr3_aa: CASSRGQGREGNYNEQFF
cdr3_nt: TGTGCCAGCAGCCGCGGCCAGGGCCGGGAGGGCAACTACAATGAGCAGTTCTTC

j_call: TRBJ2-3
d_call: TRBD1
v_call: TRBV28
cdr3_length: 16
clone_size: .
cdr3_aa: CASSPRDRALKSTQYF
cdr3_nt: TGTGCCAGCAGTCCCCGGGACAGGGCGCTAAAGAGTACGCAGTATTTT

j_call: TRBJ2-6
d_call: .
v_call: TRBV18
cdr3_length: 16
clone_size: .
cdr3_aa: CASSPRQVSGANVLTF
cdr3_nt: TGTGCCAGCTCACCCCGACAAGTCTCTGGGGCCAACGTCCTGACTTTC

j_call: TRBJ2-7
d_call: TRBD2
v_call: TRBV5-4
cdr3_length: 16
clone_size: .
cdr3_aa: CASSAPRTSLSYEQYF
cdr3_nt: TGTGCCAGCAGCGCCCCCCGGACTAGCTTATCCTACGAGCAGTACTTC

j_call: TRBJ2-3
d_call: TRBD2
v_call: TRBV7-2
cdr3_length: 14
clone_size: .
cdr3_aa: CASSLSGGVDTQYF
cdr3_nt: TGTGCCAGCAGCCTCTCGGGGGGGGTAGATACGCAGTATTTT

j_call: TRBJ1-2
d_call: TRBD1
v_call: TRBV12-3/TRBV12-4
cdr3_length: 13
clone_size: once
cdr3_aa: CASSGGSNYGYTF
cdr3_nt: TGTGCCAGCTCAGGGGGCTCTAACTATGGCTACACCTTC

j_call: TRBJ2-2
d_call: .
v_call: TRBV2
cdr3_length: 13
clone_size: .
cdr3_aa: CASSRQNTGELFF
cdr3_nt: TGTGCCAGCAGTCGACAGAACACCGGGGAGCTGTTTTTT

j_call: TRBJ1-2
d_call: .
v_call: TRBV9
cdr3_length: 12
clone_size: .
cdr3_aa: CASSAVHYGYTF
cdr3_nt: TGTGCCAGCAGCGCCGTCCACTATGGCTACACCTTC

j_call: TRBJ2-7
d_call: TRBD2
v_call: TRBV30
cdr3_length: 15
clone_size: .
cdr3_aa: CAWNPVGGVKDEQYF
cdr3_nt: TGTGCCTGGAATCCCGTTGGGGGGGTCAAGGACGAGCAGTACTTC

j_call: TRBJ2-7
d_call: TRBD1
v_call: TRBV6-5
cdr3_length: 14
clone_size: .
cdr3_aa: CASSRGRGPYEQYF
cdr3_nt: TGTGCCAGCAGTCGGGGCAGGGGGCCTTACGAGCAGTACTTC

j_call: TRBJ2-7
d_call: TRBD1
v_call: TRBV11-3
cdr3_length: 15
clone_size: .
cdr3_aa: CASSLGAGGGYEQYF
cdr3_nt: TGTGCCAGCAGCTTGGGGGCAGGGGGCGGATACGAGCAGTACTTC

j_call: TRBJ2-7
d_call: TRBD1
v_call: TRBV13
cdr3_length: 18
clone_size: .
cdr3_aa: CASSPTLGTGGFSYEQYF
cdr3_nt: TGTGCCAGCAGCCCAACCCTAGGGACAGGGGGTTTCTCCTACGAGCAGTACTTC

j_call: TRBJ2-3
d_call: TRBD2
v_call: TRBV7-2
cdr3_length: 15
clone_size: .
cdr3_aa: CASSTTGGSTDTQYF
cdr3_nt: TGTGCCAGCAGCACCACGGGGGGGAGCACAGATACGCAGTATTTT

j_call: TRBJ2-5
d_call: .
v_call: TRBV12-3/TRBV12-4
cdr3_length: 13
clone_size: .
cdr3_aa: CASRRDSQETQYF
cdr3_nt: TGTGCCAGCAGACGTGACAGCCAAGAGACCCAGTACTTC

j_call: TRBJ2-6
d_call: .
v_call: TRBV10-2
cdr3_length: 16
clone_size: .
cdr3_aa: CASSESGGPGANVLTF
cdr3_nt: TGCGCCAGCAGTGAGTCTGGGGGCCCTGGGGCCAACGTCCTGACTTTC

j_call: TRBJ1-4
d_call: .
v_call: TRBV7-9
cdr3_length: 14
clone_size: .
cdr3_aa: CASSFGQSNEKLFF
cdr3_nt: TGTGCCAGCAGCTTCGGACAGTCTAATGAAAAACTGTTTTTT

j_call: TRBJ2-1
d_call: TRBD2
v_call: TRBV6-4
cdr3_length: 15
clone_size: .
cdr3_aa: CASRASSGSYNEQFF
cdr3_nt: TGTGCCAGCAGGGCGTCTAGCGGCTCCTACAATGAGCAGTTCTTC

j_call: TRBJ2-1
d_call: .
v_call: TRBV4-1
cdr3_length: 17
clone_size: .
cdr3_aa: CASSQDYRESSYNEQFF
cdr3_nt: TGCGCCAGCAGCCAAGATTACAGGGAATCATCCTACAATGAGCAGTTCTTC

j_call: TRBJ2-7
d_call: .
v_call: TRBV20-1
cdr3_length: 9
clone_size: .
cdr3_aa: CSAGGAEYF
cdr3_nt: TGCAGTGCTGGGGGGGCTGAGTACTTC

j_call: TRBJ2-7
d_call: .
v_call: TRBV5-1
cdr3_length: 14
clone_size: .
cdr3_aa: CASSLGGSAYEQYF
cdr3_nt: TGCGCCAGCAGCTTAGGAGGGTCCGCCTACGAGCAGTACTTC

j_call: TRBJ2-1
d_call: .
v_call: TRBV7-9
cdr3_length: 16
clone_size: .
cdr3_aa: CASSLARRGTYNEQFF
cdr3_nt: TGTGCCAGCAGCTTAGCGAGGAGGGGTACCTACAATGAGCAGTTCTTC

j_call: TRBJ1-5
d_call: .
v_call: TRBV6-5
cdr3_length: 14
clone_size: .
cdr3_aa: CASRAGISNQPQHF
cdr3_nt: TGTGCCAGCAGGGCAGGGATTTCCAATCAGCCCCAGCATTTT

j_call: TRBJ2-5
d_call: TRBD1
v_call: TRBV28
cdr3_length: 12
clone_size: .
cdr3_aa: CASSLGARGLHF
cdr3_nt: TGTGCCAGCAGTTTAGGGGCCAGGGGGTTGCACTTC

j_call: TRBJ2-5
d_call: .
v_call: TRBV3-1/TRBV3-2
cdr3_length: 14
clone_size: .
cdr3_aa: CASRVGGSVETQYF
cdr3_nt: TGTGCCAGCAGAGTTGGCGGTTCTGTGGAGACCCAGTACTTC

j_call: TRBJ2-1
d_call: .
v_call: TRBV7-3
cdr3_length: 15
clone_size: .
cdr3_aa: CASSPQGPAYNEQFF
cdr3_nt: TGTGCCAGCAGTCCTCAGGGGCCGGCCTACAATGAGCAGTTCTTC

j_call: TRBJ1-4
d_call: .
v_call: TRBV28
cdr3_length: 15
clone_size: .
cdr3_aa: CASSLSSLEPEKLFF
cdr3_nt: TGTGCCAGCAGTTTATCTAGCCTTGAACCCGAAAAACTGTTTTTT

j_call: TRBJ1-2
d_call: .
v_call: TRBV21-1
cdr3_length: 15
clone_size: once
cdr3_aa: CASSKRTRGGLGYTF
cdr3_nt: TGTGCCAGCAGCAAAAGGACCCGCGGAGGGCTCGGCTACACCTTC

j_call: TRBJ2-7
d_call: .
v_call: TRBV5-5
cdr3_length: 12
clone_size: .
cdr3_aa: CASSYDSYEQYF
cdr3_nt: TGTGCCAGCAGCTATGACAGTTACGAGCAGTACTTC

j_call: TRBJ2-1
d_call: TRBD2
v_call: TRBV19
cdr3_length: 14
clone_size: .
cdr3_aa: CASQRERSYNEQFF
cdr3_nt: TGTGCCAGTCAGCGGGAGAGGTCCTACAATGAGCAGTTCTTC

j_call: TRBJ2-2
d_call: TRBD2
v_call: TRBV7-8
cdr3_length: 15
clone_size: .
cdr3_aa: CASSQTSGRIGELFF
cdr3_nt: TGTGCCAGCAGCCAGACTAGCGGGAGGATCGGGGAGCTGTTTTTT

j_call: TRBJ2-3
d_call: TRBD2
v_call: TRBV5-1
cdr3_length: 16
clone_size: .
cdr3_aa: CASSLVAGEGRDTQYF
cdr3_nt: TGCGCCAGCAGCTTGGTTGCCGGGGAGGGAAGGGATACGCAGTATTTT

j_call: TRBJ2-1
d_call: TRBD2
v_call: TRBV18
cdr3_length: 14
clone_size: .
cdr3_aa: CASSPGRAYNEQFF
cdr3_nt: TGTGCCAGCTCACCAGGGAGGGCCTACAATGAGCAGTTCTTC

j_call: TRBJ2-2
d_call: .
v_call: TRBV5-6
cdr3_length: 17
clone_size: .
cdr3_aa: CASSLELGQGGTGELFF
cdr3_nt: TGTGCCAGCAGCTTGGAGTTAGGGCAGGGTGGCACCGGGGAGCTGTTTTTT

j_call: TRBJ1-5
d_call: TRBD1
v_call: TRBV28
cdr3_length: 15
clone_size: .
cdr3_aa: CASSPGQGGFQPQHF
cdr3_nt: TGTGCCAGCAGTCCGGGACAGGGAGGATTTCAGCCCCAGCATTTT

j_call: TRBJ1-2
d_call: .
v_call: TRBV16
cdr3_length: 14
clone_size: once
cdr3_aa: CASSQETGNYGYTF
cdr3_nt: TGTGCCAGCAGCCAAGAGACAGGCAACTATGGCTACACCTTC